The TCR beta chain under discussion was sequenced for a study of T-cell memory formation after mild COVID-19. The study's findings and limits: Among clones peaking at day 37 in the second wave, SARS-CoV-2 specificity remained unconfirmed.

TCRdb used MiXCR to reprocess the 5' RACE reads, holding one entry per CDR3 protein. This sample has 450,000 to 650,000 distinct CDR3 sequences, with roughly 20% found just once. The CDR3 totals 15 residues. V was trimmed by 0 bases and J by 3 bases, leaving 11 bases between them. The germline CDR1 and CDR2 sequences are SGDLS and YYNGEE. This clonotype was seen a handful of times. The antigen is unknown. The sequence was collected from an adult woman who had mild COVID-19 (a few samples of this study predate the infection). Cell type and time point are not known. The specimen sequenced was PBMCs or a T cell subset sorted from them (not recorded which). The chain links TRBV9 to TRBJ2-3; D gene ambiguous. In DNA form, the CDR3 reads TGTGCCAGCAGCGTAGCCGGGTTCGGAACAGATACGCAGTATTTT. This translates into CASSVAGFGTDTQYF.